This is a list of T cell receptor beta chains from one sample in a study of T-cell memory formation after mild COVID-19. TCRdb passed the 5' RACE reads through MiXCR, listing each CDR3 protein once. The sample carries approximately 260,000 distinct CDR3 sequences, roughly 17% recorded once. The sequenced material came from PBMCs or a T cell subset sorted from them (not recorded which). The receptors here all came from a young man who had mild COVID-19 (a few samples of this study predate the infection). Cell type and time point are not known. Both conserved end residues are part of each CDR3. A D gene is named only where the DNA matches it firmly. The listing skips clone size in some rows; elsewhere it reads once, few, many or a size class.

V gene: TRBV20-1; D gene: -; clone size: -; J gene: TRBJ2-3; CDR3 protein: CSARTDTQYF; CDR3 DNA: TGCAGTGCTAGAACAGATACGCAGTATTTT
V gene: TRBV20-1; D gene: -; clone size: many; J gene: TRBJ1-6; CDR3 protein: CSAIQSSYNSPLHF; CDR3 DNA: TGCAGTGCTATACAGAGCTCCTATAATTCACCCCTCCACTTT
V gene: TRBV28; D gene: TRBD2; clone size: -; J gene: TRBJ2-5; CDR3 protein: CASTPAGGYGETQYF; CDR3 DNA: TGTGCCAGCACCCCCGCGGGGGGCTATGGAGAGACCCAGTACTTC
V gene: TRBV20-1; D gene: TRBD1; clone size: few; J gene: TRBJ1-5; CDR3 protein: CSGESRQGSSNQPQHF; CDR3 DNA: TGCAGTGGGGAAAGCCGACAGGGCAGCAGCAATCAGCCCCAGCATTTT
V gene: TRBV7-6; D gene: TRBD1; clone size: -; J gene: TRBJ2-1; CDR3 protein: CASSAGQGAYNEQFF; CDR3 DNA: TGTGCCAGCAGCGCAGGACAGGGGGCTTACAATGAGCAGTTCTTC
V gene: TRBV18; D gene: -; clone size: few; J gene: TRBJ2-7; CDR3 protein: CASSSGVSYEQYF; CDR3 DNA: TGTGCCAGCTCTTCAGGGGTCTCCTACGAGCAGTACTTC
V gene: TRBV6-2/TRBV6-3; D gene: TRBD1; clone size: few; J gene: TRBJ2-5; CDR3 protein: CASSYGTGFSLETQYF; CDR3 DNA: TGTGCCAGCAGTTACGGGACAGGGTTTTCCCTGGAGACCCAGTACTTC
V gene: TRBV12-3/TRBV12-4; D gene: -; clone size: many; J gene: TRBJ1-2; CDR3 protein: CASSSSGGINYGYTF; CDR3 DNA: TGTGCCAGCAGTTCCTCGGGAGGTATAAACTATGGCTACACCTTC
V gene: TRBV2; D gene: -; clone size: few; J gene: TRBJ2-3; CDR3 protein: CAGSAGIRTDTQYF; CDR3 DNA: TGTGCCGGGTCGGCAGGGATTCGCACAGATACGCAGTATTTT
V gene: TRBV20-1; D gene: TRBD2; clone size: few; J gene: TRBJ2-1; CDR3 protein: CSASLAGHNEQFF; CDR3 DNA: TGCAGTGCTAGTTTAGCGGGGCACAATGAGCAGTTCTTC
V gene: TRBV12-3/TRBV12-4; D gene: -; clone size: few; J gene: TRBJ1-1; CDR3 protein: CASIPSGVNTEAFF; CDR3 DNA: TGTGCCAGCATCCCCTCGGGGGTGAACACTGAAGCTTTCTTT
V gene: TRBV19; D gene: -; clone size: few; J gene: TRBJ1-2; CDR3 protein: CASSIYRGVYGYTF; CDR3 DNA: TGTGCCAGTAGTATATATAGGGGCGTCTATGGCTACACCTTC
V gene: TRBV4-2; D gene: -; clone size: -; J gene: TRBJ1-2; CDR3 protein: CASSQGQEDYGYTF; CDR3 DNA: TGTGCCAGCAGCCAAGGACAGGAGGACTATGGTTACACCTTC
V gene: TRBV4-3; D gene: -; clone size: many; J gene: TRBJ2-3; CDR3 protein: CASSQGGVRTDTQYF; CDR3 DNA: TGCGCCAGCAGCCAAGGGGGGGTGCGCACAGATACGCAGTATTTT